This TCR beta chain was sequenced for a study of blood T cell repertoires in COVID-19 (dated by TCRdb to 2019 to 2021). With regard to the full study: Samples from collaborators originated in the United States, Italy and Spain and spanned both the acute and convalescent phases of COVID-19. The material from the prospective study consisted of cDNA or gDNA derived from T cells, B-cell-depleted T cells, or PBMCs. The dataset comprised deeply sampled blood TCRbeta repertoires from subjects exposed to, actively infected with, or recovered from COVID-19. The repertoires were made available in a free public database intended to serve as a resource for research on the immune response to SARS-CoV-2. Samples came from the ongoing ImmuneRACE study (first 160 participants) plus 1,254 subjects from 6 global collaborators. The sample metadata nearly always contained a de-identified subject ID, COVID-19 status, age in years and sex. Where available, HLA class I and class II types were taken from metadata supplied by the sample provider and were not determined by assay-based typing. Study-wide conclusions, independent of this receptor: The amount of clinical and demographic metadata varied by source and participant and was provided uncurated.

Another Seattle source contributed samples from volunteer blood donors who had recovered from COVID-19. Each collaborating institution followed its own protocols to collect whole blood in K2EDTA tubes. For TCRbeta analysis, collaborators shipped samples in one of three forms: frozen whole blood, isolated PBMCs, or DNA extracted from either of those sample types. Germline trimming: 4 bases from V, 4 bases from J; junction bases outside gene matches: 10. The CDR1 and CDR2 encoded by the germline V gene (reference sequence) are LNHDA and SQIVND. The CDR3 covers 16 residues, taking in both the cysteine and the phenylalanine. Only the CDR3 portion is preserved as DNA: 48 bases, with reading frame beginning at the first base. A note on this clone: The antigen it binds to is not known. No base-level quality is on record; no much larger clone is a single base apart.

TCRbeta CDR3 regions were amplified from genomic DNA by means of the immunoSEQ Assay, a bias-controlled multiplex PCR. As for how the authors treated the data: The number of nucleated cells in each sample was estimated from the amplification of reference gene primers within the assay. Sequence reads were collapsed and filtered to measure the absolute abundance of every unique TCRbeta CDR3 rearrangement. For each sample, productive Simpson clonality was calculated as the square root of Simpson's diversity index across productive rearrangements. Here the immuneACCESS table is served through TCRdb, limited to in-frame sequences with V and J called. Missing clones are a known gap in these copies; in checked studies unresolved V genes cover under half, and the rest lacks a known reason. For V, J and clone size, that table is used; D and trimming come from the DNA. The sample records 250,000 to 350,000 clones, around 88% of which are singletons. The ten largest account for 5.5% to 8.5% of the sample.

Sequenced: peripheral blood. In this chain, TRBV19 is recombined with TRBJ1-5; a stretch of 7 junction bases matches TRBD1. The TCR comes from a woman aged 25 to 45 who had recovered from COVID-19. At the DNA level, the sequence is TGTGCCAGTAGTAAAACCCGGGACAGCTTGAATCAGCCCCAGCATTTT. This is translated as CASSKTRDSLNQPQHF.